This T cell receptor beta chain was identified during a study of blood T cell repertoires in COVID-19. Looking at the study overall: Italy, Spain and the United States were the sources of the convalescent and acute COVID-19 samples.

Germline V gives CDR1 DFQATT, CDR2 SNEGSKA (reference sequence). Trimming took off 6 bases at V and 4 bases at J, with 9 bases between the two ends. This CDR3 spans 11 amino acids. Method: immunoSEQ multiplex PCR; TCRdb's copy keeps in-frame clones and lacks some. The data show 240,000 or so clones, 70% to 85% seen once. This clone showed up just a few times. The rearrangement joins TRBV20-1 to TRBJ1-2; possibly TRBD1 for D (5 bases). The clonotype comes from an elderly woman with acute or convalescent COVID-19. Material: peripheral blood. The CDR3 loop reads CSATDTYGYTF. CDR3 in DNA: TGCAGTGCCACGGACACCTATGGCTACACCTTC.